Listed below are T cell receptor beta chains from one sample, sequenced in a study of PD-1 blockade in classical Hodgkin lymphoma. Method: immunoSEQ multiplex PCR; TCRdb's copy keeps in-frame clones and lacks some. The table shows about 100,000 clones, with around 89% occurring only once. The sample here was peripheral blood mononuclear cells (PBMCs), taken before the second cycle of nivolumab. The receptor set was obtained from a human donor with classical Hodgkin lymphoma. The CDR3 runs from the conserved cysteine through the conserved F or W. A D gene is named only where the DNA matches it firmly. Clone size, where shown, is once, few, many, or a class for clones that have expanded.

D: NA; J: TRBJ2-1; V: TRBV27; size: NA; DNA: TGTGCCAGCAGTTTATCGGTGGGGTACTCCTACAATGAGCAGTTCTTC; CDR3: CASSLSVGYSYNEQFF
D: NA; J: TRBJ1-1; V: TRBV13; size: NA; DNA: TGTGCCAGCAGCTTAATGGCTCTTGAGGACACTGAAGCTTTCTTT; CDR3: CASSLMALEDTEAFF
D: NA; J: TRBJ1-6; V: TRBV6-1; size: NA; DNA: TGTGCCAGCAGCGGGGACCGGGGGGTAACCCTCCACTTT; CDR3: CASSGDRGVTLHF
D: NA; J: TRBJ2-3; V: TRBV9; size: NA; DNA: TGTGCCAGCAGCCCATTTGGGGATGAAGGCACAGATACGCAGTATTTT; CDR3: CASSPFGDEGTDTQYF
D: TRBD2; J: TRBJ2-3; V: TRBV9; size: NA; DNA: TGTGCCAGCAGCGGTAAGCGGGGGGGCACAGATACGCAGTATTTT; CDR3: CASSGKRGGTDTQYF
D: TRBD1; J: TRBJ1-1; V: TRBV19; size: NA; DNA: TGTGCCAGTAGTTCCTGGACAGGGGCGGGGGTCACTGAAGCTTTCTTT; CDR3: CASSSWTGAGVTEAFF
D: TRBD1; J: TRBJ1-6; V: TRBV19; size: NA; DNA: TGTGCCAGTAGTACTACAGGGGTTCTTAATTCACCCCTCCACTTT; CDR3: CASSTTGVLNSPLHF
D: NA; J: TRBJ1-2; V: TRBV5-8; size: NA; DNA: TGTGCCAGCAGCTTGATTCAGGCCTATGGCTACACCTTC; CDR3: CASSLIQAYGYTF
D: NA; J: TRBJ2-5; V: TRBV27; size: NA; DNA: TGTGCCAGCAGTTCGTATCTGGGGACCCAGTACTTC; CDR3: CASSSYLGTQYF
D: NA; J: TRBJ1-5; V: TRBV4-2; size: many; DNA: TGTGCCAGCAGCCAGGCGCGGAATCAGCCCCAGCATTTT; CDR3: CASSQARNQPQHF
D: TRBD1; J: TRBJ1-6; V: TRBV7-2; size: NA; DNA: TGTGCCAGCAGCTTTACCGGGACAGGGGGCGGCAATTCACCCCTCCACTTT; CDR3: CASSFTGTGGGNSPLHF
D: TRBD1; J: TRBJ2-5; V: TRBV30; size: NA; DNA: TGTGCCTGGGGACCAGGGGGCGCCCGAGAGACCCAGTACTTC; CDR3: CAWGPGGARETQYF
D: TRBD2; J: TRBJ2-5; V: TRBV27; size: NA; DNA: TGTGCCAGCAGTTTATTAGGGACTAGCCTCCACTTC; CDR3: CASSLLGTSLHF
D: TRBD1; J: TRBJ2-7; V: TRBV10-3; size: once; DNA: TGTGCCATCAGTGATTTCATAACCAGGACAGGAGTTCCCTACGAGCAGTACTTC; CDR3: CAISDFITRTGVPYEQYF
D: NA; J: TRBJ1-3; V: TRBV5-1; size: NA; DNA: TGCGCCAGCAGCTCTGTTAGCTCTGGAAACACCATATATTTT; CDR3: CASSSVSSGNTIYF
D: TRBD1; J: TRBJ2-3; V: TRBV30; size: NA; DNA: TGTGCCTGGACGGAGAATTTGGGACAGATTTTCACAGATACGCAGTATTTT; CDR3: CAWTENLGQIFTDTQYF
D: NA; J: TRBJ1-1; V: TRBV21-1; size: NA; DNA: TGTGCCAGCACCAAGGGGGGGTTGAACACTGAAGCTTTCTTT; CDR3: CASTKGGLNTEAFF
D: TRBD1; J: TRBJ1-2; V: TRBV30; size: NA; DNA: TGTGCCTGGGGACAGGGGGGAGTAAGCTATGGCTACACCTTC; CDR3: CAWGQGGVSYGYTF
D: TRBD2; J: TRBJ2-2; V: TRBV2; size: NA; DNA: TGTGCCAGCAGTCCCTATCTGACTAGCGGGGGGGCTGGCACCGGGGAGCTGTTTTTT; CDR3: CASSPYLTSGGAGTGELFF
D: TRBD1; J: TRBJ1-6; V: TRBV13; size: NA; DNA: TGTGCCAGCAGCTTAGAGGGACAGGGGAATTCACCCCTCCACTTT; CDR3: CASSLEGQGNSPLHF
D: TRBD1; J: TRBJ1-6; V: TRBV5-6; size: NA; DNA: TGTGCCAGCAGCTTAGTCGGACAGGGGCATAATTCACCCCTCCACTTT; CDR3: CASSLVGQGHNSPLHF
D: NA; J: TRBJ1-4; V: TRBV6-6; size: once; DNA: TGTGCCAGCAGTTACCCGGGGGTGGGAAAACTGTTTTTT; CDR3: CASSYPGVGKLFF
D: TRBD1; J: TRBJ1-2; V: TRBV6-5; size: NA; DNA: TGTGCCAGCAGCCGGGGACAGTCGAACTATGGCTACACCTTC; CDR3: CASSRGQSNYGYTF
D: TRBD1; J: TRBJ2-7; V: TRBV5-1; size: NA; DNA: TGCGCCAGCAGTCCGGGACAGGGGGCGAGCGAGCAGTACTTC; CDR3: CASSPGQGASEQYF
D: NA; J: TRBJ1-1; V: TRBV18; size: NA; DNA: TGTGCCAGCTCACCAATGGGGTCACGAATCTTGAACACTGAAGCTTTCTTT; CDR3: CASSPMGSRILNTEAFF
D: TRBD1; J: TRBJ2-3; V: TRBV5-1; size: NA; DNA: TGCGCCAGCAGCTTAGGGACAGGGAAAGGGACAGATACGCAGTATTTT; CDR3: CASSLGTGKGTDTQYF
D: NA; J: TRBJ2-5; V: TRBV5-4; size: NA; DNA: TGTGCCAGCAGCTTGGACTTGCGAGTGGAGACCCAGTACTTC; CDR3: CASSLDLRVETQYF
D: NA; J: TRBJ1-3; V: TRBV30; size: few; DNA: TGTGCCTCGACAGCTTCTGGAAACACCATATATTTT; CDR3: CASTASGNTIYF
D: NA; J: TRBJ1-2; V: TRBV5-4; size: NA; DNA: TGTGCCAGCAGCGATCTACAGGTTTTGGGCTATGGCTACACCTTC; CDR3: CASSDLQVLGYGYTF
D: NA; J: TRBJ2-3; V: TRBV27; size: NA; DNA: TGTGCCAGCAGTTTTTCCGGGGCAACGAGCACAGATACGCAGTATTTT; CDR3: CASSFSGATSTDTQYF
D: TRBD1; J: TRBJ1-2; V: TRBV7-9; size: NA; DNA: TGTGCCAGCAGCTCCAACCGGGACAGGGGAGGCTACACCTTC; CDR3: CASSSNRDRGGYTF
D: TRBD2; J: TRBJ2-5; V: TRBV7-8; size: NA; DNA: TGTGCCAGCAGCTTCATTCGGGGCTTAGCGGGGGGGCAAGAGACCCAGTACTTC; CDR3: CASSFIRGLAGGQETQYF
D: NA; J: TRBJ1-2; V: TRBV7-2; size: NA; DNA: TGTGCCAGCAGCTCCCCAGGGGAAAACTATGGCTACACCTTC; CDR3: CASSSPGENYGYTF
D: TRBD2; J: TRBJ2-2; V: TRBV10-2; size: few; DNA: TGCGCCAGCAGTGAGCCTCTAGCGGGGGCAGCGGGGGAGCTGTTTTTT; CDR3: CASSEPLAGAAGELFF
D: NA; J: TRBJ1-5; V: TRBV6-1; size: once; DNA: TGTGCCAGCAGTGAAGCATGGGGTCAGCCCCAGCATTTT; CDR3: CASSEAWGQPQHF
D: NA; J: TRBJ1-2; V: TRBV7-9; size: NA; DNA: TGTGCCAGCAGCTCGATCCGGGACGGCGATGGCTACACCTTC; CDR3: CASSSIRDGDGYTF
D: TRBD2; J: TRBJ2-7; V: TRBV7-2; size: NA; DNA: TGTGCCAGCAGCTTAGGCCCTAGCGGGGACTACGAGCAGTACTTC; CDR3: CASSLGPSGDYEQYF
D: NA; J: TRBJ1-6; V: TRBV7-2; size: NA; DNA: TGTGCCAGCAGCTTCCCCCTTGGAGGGTTCTATAATTCACCCCTCCACTTT; CDR3: CASSFPLGGFYNSPLHF
D: NA; J: TRBJ1-4; V: TRBV9; size: once; DNA: TGTGCCAGCAGTCCGGACCGCTCAACTAATGAAAAACTGTTTTTT; CDR3: CASSPDRSTNEKLFF
D: NA; J: TRBJ2-7; V: TRBV28; size: NA; DNA: TGTGCCAGCAGTTTGGAAGGGAGACGGCATGAGCAGTACTTC; CDR3: CASSLEGRRHEQYF
D: NA; J: TRBJ1-2; V: TRBV20-1; size: NA; DNA: TGCAGTGCACTACCTGGGGGCTACACCTTC; CDR3: CSALPGGYTF
D: NA; J: TRBJ1-2; V: TRBV6-7; size: NA; DNA: TGTGCCAGCAGTTACCCGACGGGGGGCGAGCTTAACTATGGCTACACCTTC; CDR3: CASSYPTGGELNYGYTF
D: TRBD2; J: TRBJ2-5; V: TRBV27; size: NA; DNA: TGTGCCAGCGGACCGCTTTGGACTAGCGGGAACCAAGAGACCCAGTACTTC; CDR3: CASGPLWTSGNQETQYF
D: NA; J: TRBJ1-1; V: TRBV5-1; size: NA; DNA: TGCGCCAGCAGCTGGGGCTTAGGGTTGAACACTGAAGCTTTCTTT; CDR3: CASSWGLGLNTEAFF
D: NA; J: TRBJ2-5; V: TRBV10-3; size: NA; DNA: TGTGCCATCAGTGAGTCTGAGGGCCAAGAGACCCAGTACTTC; CDR3: CAISESEGQETQYF
D: TRBD2; J: TRBJ2-7; V: TRBV7-8; size: NA; DNA: TGTGCCAGCAGCTTAGCGGCGGGGGGGATATACGAGCAGTACTTC; CDR3: CASSLAAGGIYEQYF
D: TRBD1; J: TRBJ1-5; V: TRBV19; size: NA; DNA: TGTGCCAGTAGTAGGAATGGGGGACAGGGCAATCAGCCCCAGCATTTT; CDR3: CASSRNGGQGNQPQHF
D: NA; J: TRBJ1-1; V: TRBV7-3; size: NA; DNA: TGTGCCAGCAGCTCCGAACCATACAGTTCCAAAGCTTTCTTT; CDR3: CASSSEPYSSKAFF
D: NA; J: TRBJ2-7; V: TRBV2; size: few; DNA: TGTGCCAGCCACCGGTCCCCCCCCTACGAGCAGTACTTC; CDR3: CASHRSPPYEQYF
D: NA; J: TRBJ2-7; V: TRBV5-1; size: NA; DNA: TGCGCCAGTAATGCACAGGGCTATCGCTCCTACGAGCAGTACTTC; CDR3: CASNAQGYRSYEQYF
D: TRBD2; J: TRBJ2-7; V: TRBV7-2; size: NA; DNA: TGTGCCAGCAGCTTACTCTTAGCGGGGGGCCTTGCCGAGCAGTACTTC; CDR3: CASSLLLAGGLAEQYF
D: NA; J: TRBJ1-1; V: TRBV2; size: NA; DNA: TGTGCCAGCTTCGCCCTCAGGGGAGACACTGAAGCTTTCTTT; CDR3: CASFALRGDTEAFF
D: TRBD1; J: TRBJ1-1; V: TRBV7-2; size: NA; DNA: TGTGCCAGCAGCTTAGGGCGGACAGGGAACACTGAAGCTTTCTTT; CDR3: CASSLGRTGNTEAFF
D: NA; J: TRBJ1-5; V: TRBV7-9; size: NA; DNA: TGTGCCAGCAGCTTATGGGGTGATCAGCCCCAGCATTTT; CDR3: CASSLWGDQPQHF
D: TRBD1; J: TRBJ2-2; V: TRBV6-1; size: NA; DNA: TGTGCCAGCAGTGAACGGACAGGGACGACCGGGGAGCTGTTTTTT; CDR3: CASSERTGTTGELFF